These T cell receptor beta chains were read from a single sample in a study of spatial heterogeneity in lung cancer. MiXCR was run by TCRdb on the 5' RACE reads, yielding one entry per CDR3 protein. The sample yields thousands of distinct CDR3 sequences, 6% to 7% seen once. Sequenced here: lung tumor tissue, sampled at surgery. These receptor sequences come from a female donor with early-stage non-small cell lung cancer. Both conserved end residues are part of each CDR3. Each record gives: D gene, clone size, J gene, V gene, CDR3 protein, CDR3 DNA. D genes are given only for firm matches. Size values are once, few and many counts, or a class for expanded clones, and some rows have none.

d_call: TRBD2
clone_size: -
j_call: TRBJ2-5
v_call: TRBV25-1
cdr3_aa: CASSELAGGPQETQYF
cdr3_nt: TGTGCCAGCAGTGAATTAGCGGGAGGACCCCAGGAGACCCAGTACTTC

d_call: TRBD2
clone_size: many
j_call: TRBJ2-2
v_call: TRBV7-9
cdr3_aa: CASSMGGRRNTGELFF
cdr3_nt: TGTGCCAGCAGTATGGGCGGGAGAAGGAACACCGGGGAGCTGTTTTTT

d_call: -
clone_size: medium-sized
j_call: TRBJ2-4
v_call: TRBV7-9
cdr3_aa: CASSLGGTVLKNIQYF
cdr3_nt: TGTGCCAGCAGCTTGGGGGGGACAGTGCTCAAAAACATTCAGTACTTC

d_call: -
clone_size: -
j_call: TRBJ2-5
v_call: TRBV9
cdr3_aa: CASSVGPTETQYF
cdr3_nt: TGTGCCAGCAGCGTAGGCCCTACGGAGACCCAGTACTTC

d_call: -
clone_size: medium-sized
j_call: TRBJ2-3
v_call: TRBV24-1
cdr3_aa: CATSAPGVTDTQYF
cdr3_nt: TGTGCCACCAGTGCGCCAGGGGTGACAGATACGCAGTATTTT

d_call: -
clone_size: many
j_call: TRBJ2-6
v_call: TRBV6-5
cdr3_aa: CASSMLGAGANVLTF
cdr3_nt: TGTGCCAGCAGTATGTTGGGGGCTGGGGCCAACGTCCTGACTTTC

d_call: TRBD1
clone_size: many
j_call: TRBJ1-2
v_call: TRBV30
cdr3_aa: CAWSESGGYGYTF
cdr3_nt: TGTGCCTGGAGTGAATCAGGGGGCTATGGCTACACCTTC

d_call: TRBD2
clone_size: medium-sized
j_call: TRBJ2-7
v_call: TRBV4-1
cdr3_aa: CASSQDPGLGLARYEQYF
cdr3_nt: TGCGCCAGCAGCCAAGATCCCGGTTTGGGACTAGCGCGCTACGAGCAGTACTTC

d_call: -
clone_size: many
j_call: TRBJ1-3
v_call: TRBV29-1
cdr3_aa: CSAEGPGNTIYF
cdr3_nt: TGCAGCGCCGAAGGCCCTGGAAACACCATATATTTT

d_call: -
clone_size: many
j_call: TRBJ1-4
v_call: TRBV20-1
cdr3_aa: CSASADTRGEKLFF
cdr3_nt: TGCAGTGCTAGCGCAGACACCAGGGGTGAAAAACTGTTTTTT

d_call: TRBD2
clone_size: few
j_call: TRBJ2-7
v_call: TRBV20-1
cdr3_aa: CSARGGRENEQYF
cdr3_nt: TGCAGTGCTAGAGGTGGGCGGGAGAACGAGCAGTACTTC

d_call: TRBD1
clone_size: medium-sized
j_call: TRBJ2-3
v_call: TRBV2
cdr3_aa: CASRFIGGADTQYF
cdr3_nt: TGTGCCAGCAGATTTATAGGGGGCGCAGATACGCAGTATTTT

d_call: TRBD1
clone_size: many
j_call: TRBJ2-1
v_call: TRBV7-2
cdr3_aa: CASTGPGQTQFF
cdr3_nt: TGTGCCAGCACCGGACCGGGACAGACCCAGTTCTTC

d_call: -
clone_size: medium-sized
j_call: TRBJ1-1
v_call: TRBV12-3/TRBV12-4
cdr3_aa: CASNRLQNTEAFF
cdr3_nt: TGTGCCAGCAATCGACTTCAGAACACTGAAGCTTTCTTT

d_call: TRBD1
clone_size: many
j_call: TRBJ2-7
v_call: TRBV6-5
cdr3_aa: CASRPDREAYEQYF
cdr3_nt: TGTGCCAGCAGACCGGACAGGGAGGCCTACGAGCAGTACTTC

d_call: TRBD2
clone_size: medium-sized
j_call: TRBJ2-3
v_call: TRBV29-1
cdr3_aa: CSVEDLASGQDTQYF
cdr3_nt: TGCAGCGTTGAAGATTTGGCTAGCGGGCAGGATACGCAGTATTTT

d_call: -
clone_size: -
j_call: TRBJ1-5
v_call: TRBV19
cdr3_aa: CASSMTSRNQPQHF
cdr3_nt: TGTGCCAGTAGTATGACCAGTCGGAATCAGCCCCAGCATTTT

d_call: TRBD1
clone_size: many
j_call: TRBJ1-6
v_call: TRBV5-4
cdr3_aa: CASSSTGQGSPLHF
cdr3_nt: TGTGCCAGCAGCTCGACAGGGCAGGGTTCACCCCTCCACTTT

d_call: TRBD2
clone_size: medium-sized
j_call: TRBJ2-1
v_call: TRBV5-1
cdr3_aa: CASSLETSAVDEQFF
cdr3_nt: TGCGCCAGCAGCTTGGAAACTAGCGCAGTCGATGAGCAGTTCTTC

d_call: TRBD1
clone_size: many
j_call: TRBJ2-1
v_call: TRBV10-3
cdr3_aa: CAISDGTGLSQFF
cdr3_nt: TGTGCCATCAGTGACGGGACAGGGCTTTCCCAGTTCTTC

d_call: -
clone_size: medium-sized
j_call: TRBJ1-4
v_call: TRBV4-1
cdr3_aa: CASSQGSGTTNEKLFF
cdr3_nt: TGCGCCAGCAGCCAAGGTTCAGGAACAACTAATGAAAAACTGTTTTTT

d_call: -
clone_size: many
j_call: TRBJ2-7
v_call: TRBV20-1
cdr3_aa: CSASSPLSTYEQYF
cdr3_nt: TGCAGTGCTAGTAGCCCCCTTTCGACCTACGAGCAGTACTTC

d_call: -
clone_size: -
j_call: TRBJ1-5
v_call: TRBV28
cdr3_aa: CASGGVWGQPQHF
cdr3_nt: TGTGCCAGCGGTGGGGTTTGGGGTCAGCCCCAGCATTTT

d_call: TRBD2
clone_size: medium-sized
j_call: TRBJ2-1
v_call: TRBV11-2
cdr3_aa: CASSLEYIAGGQFF
cdr3_nt: TGTGCCAGCAGCTTAGAGTACATAGCGGGAGGCCAGTTCTTC

d_call: TRBD1
clone_size: -
j_call: TRBJ1-5
v_call: TRBV7-9
cdr3_aa: CASSLGTGFNSNQPQHF
cdr3_nt: TGTGCCAGCAGCTTAGGGACAGGGTTCAATAGCAATCAGCCCCAGCATTTT

d_call: -
clone_size: medium-sized
j_call: TRBJ1-1
v_call: TRBV14
cdr3_aa: CASSPSIITEAFF
cdr3_nt: TGTGCCAGCAGCCCTAGTATTATAACTGAAGCTTTCTTT

d_call: TRBD1
clone_size: medium-sized
j_call: TRBJ1-2
v_call: TRBV5-1
cdr3_aa: CASSWGTGDYTF
cdr3_nt: TGCGCCAGCAGCTGGGGGACAGGGGACTACACCTTC

d_call: TRBD2
clone_size: medium-sized
j_call: TRBJ2-2
v_call: TRBV11-2
cdr3_aa: CASSSTGTSGSAGELFF
cdr3_nt: TGTGCCAGCAGCTCAACCGGGACTAGCGGGAGTGCCGGGGAGCTGTTTTTT

d_call: -
clone_size: medium-sized
j_call: TRBJ1-2
v_call: TRBV28
cdr3_aa: CASSSDSGYYTF
cdr3_nt: TGTGCCAGCAGCTCAGACTCGGGGTACTACACCTTC

d_call: TRBD1
clone_size: many
j_call: TRBJ1-5
v_call: TRBV5-5
cdr3_aa: CASSRTGVGNQPQHF
cdr3_nt: TGTGCCAGCAGCCGGACAGGGGTGGGCAATCAGCCCCAGCATTTT

d_call: TRBD1
clone_size: -
j_call: TRBJ1-1
v_call: TRBV29-1
cdr3_aa: CSLEQGGNTEAFF
cdr3_nt: TGCAGCCTTGAACAGGGGGGGAACACTGAAGCTTTCTTT

d_call: -
clone_size: many
j_call: TRBJ1-1
v_call: TRBV11-2
cdr3_aa: CASSLSGSEAFF
cdr3_nt: TGTGCCAGCAGCTTATCGGGGTCCGAAGCTTTCTTT